This T cell receptor (beta chain) was captured by sequencing in a study of PD-1 blockade in classical Hodgkin lymphoma. Study-wide results and caveats: Reported findings placed baseline TCR diversity lower in newly diagnosed patients (compared with healthy donors).

Sequencing used immunoSEQ multiplex PCR; TCRdb keeps in-frame clones, though not all of them. Among roughly 23,000 clones listed, 80% to 90% were seen once. In regard to this clone: Its antigen is not identified.

As to time point: newly diagnosed, previously untreated cHL patient sample. Purification of CD4+ T cells from thawed PBMCs was achieved by magnetic negative selection. PBMCs from untreated, newly diagnosed classical Hodgkin lymphoma were comparison samples. V was cut by 5 bases and J by 0 bases, with 11 bases left in between. This CDR3 is built from 15 residues. Germline-derived CDR1 and CDR2 are MNHNS and SASEGT. The receptor was derived from a human donor with classical Hodgkin lymphoma. Sequenced: CD4+ T cells from blood. The chain is built from TRBV6-1 and TRBJ1-5; D call uncertain. CDR3 coding DNA: TGTGCCAGCAGTTCAAGTAGTATTAGCAATCAGCCCCAGCATTTT. This sequence encodes CASSSSSISNQPQHF.